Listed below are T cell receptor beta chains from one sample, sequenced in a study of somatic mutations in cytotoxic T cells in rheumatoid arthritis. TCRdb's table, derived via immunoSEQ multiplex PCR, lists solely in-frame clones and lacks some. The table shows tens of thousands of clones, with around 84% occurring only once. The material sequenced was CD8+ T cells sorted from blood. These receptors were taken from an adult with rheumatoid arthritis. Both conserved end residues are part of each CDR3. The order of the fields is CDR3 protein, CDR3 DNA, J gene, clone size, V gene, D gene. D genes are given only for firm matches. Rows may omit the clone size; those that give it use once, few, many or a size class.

cdr3_aa: CASSPRTAQLSSYNEQFF
cdr3_nt: TGTGCCAGCAGCCCACGGACAGCCCAGTTGAGCTCCTACAATGAGCAGTTCTTC
j_call: TRBJ2-1
clone_size: .
v_call: TRBV7-2
d_call: .

cdr3_aa: CASSTQERLAKNIQYF
cdr3_nt: TGTGCCAGCAGCACACAGGAAAGACTAGCCAAAAACATTCAGTACTTC
j_call: TRBJ2-4
clone_size: .
v_call: TRBV21-1
d_call: .

cdr3_aa: CASSPLWDSGLGTDTQYF
cdr3_nt: TGTGCCAGCAGCCCCCTCTGGGACAGCGGCCTCGGCACAGATACGCAGTATTTT
j_call: TRBJ2-3
clone_size: .
v_call: TRBV27
d_call: TRBD1

cdr3_aa: CASSLTGDYEQYF
cdr3_nt: TGTGCCAGCAGTTTGACGGGAGACTACGAGCAGTACTTC
j_call: TRBJ2-7
clone_size: few
v_call: TRBV28
d_call: .

cdr3_aa: CASSTRPRLFEQFF
cdr3_nt: TGTGCCAGTAGTACCCGACCTAGGTTATTTGAGCAGTTCTTC
j_call: TRBJ2-1
clone_size: .
v_call: TRBV19
d_call: .

cdr3_aa: CASGLLGQGVYEQYF
cdr3_nt: TGTGCTAGTGGTTTGTTAGGACAGGGTGTCTACGAGCAGTACTTC
j_call: TRBJ2-7
clone_size: .
v_call: TRBV12-5
d_call: TRBD1

cdr3_aa: CASSLAQGIIYEQYF
cdr3_nt: TGTGCCAGCAGCTTGGCGCAGGGAATAATCTACGAGCAGTACTTC
j_call: TRBJ2-7
clone_size: .
v_call: TRBV5-4
d_call: .

cdr3_aa: CASSQEDVLFGTGKRYEQYF
cdr3_nt: TGTGCCAGCAGCCAAGAAGATGTTTTATTTGGGACAGGAAAAAGGTACGAGCAGTACTTC
j_call: TRBJ2-7
clone_size: .
v_call: TRBV14
d_call: TRBD1

cdr3_aa: CASSLVQRGAYEQYF
cdr3_nt: TGTGCCAGCAGCTTAGTTCAGCGGGGCGCCTACGAGCAGTACTTC
j_call: TRBJ2-7
clone_size: .
v_call: TRBV7-2
d_call: TRBD2

cdr3_aa: CAWGRGQGGYEQYF
cdr3_nt: TGTGCCTGGGGTCGGGGACAGGGAGGATACGAGCAGTACTTC
j_call: TRBJ2-7
clone_size: .
v_call: TRBV30
d_call: TRBD1

cdr3_aa: CASSISSLAALTGELFF
cdr3_nt: TGTGCCAGTAGTATCTCTTCACTAGCGGCACTCACCGGGGAGCTGTTTTTT
j_call: TRBJ2-2
clone_size: .
v_call: TRBV19
d_call: TRBD2

cdr3_aa: CASGRTDTQETQYF
cdr3_nt: TGTGCCAGCGGTCGGACAGATACTCAAGAGACCCAGTACTTC
j_call: TRBJ2-5
clone_size: once
v_call: TRBV7-9
d_call: .

cdr3_aa: CASSFARPSGVHNEQFF
cdr3_nt: TGTGCCAGCAGTTTCGCCCGGCCTAGCGGGGTTCACAATGAGCAGTTCTTC
j_call: TRBJ2-1
clone_size: .
v_call: TRBV28
d_call: TRBD2

cdr3_aa: CASSERSGLVYRVGVGELFF
cdr3_nt: TGTGCCAGCAGTGAACGCTCGGGACTAGTTTACAGAGTTGGGGTCGGGGAGCTGTTTTTT
j_call: TRBJ2-2
clone_size: .
v_call: TRBV6-1
d_call: TRBD2

cdr3_aa: CAWSHQADNQPQHF
cdr3_nt: TGTGCCTGGAGCCATCAGGCGGACAATCAGCCCCAGCATTTT
j_call: TRBJ1-5
clone_size: .
v_call: TRBV30
d_call: .

cdr3_aa: CASSGRLATPYNEQFF
cdr3_nt: TGTGCCAGCAGCGGACGACTAGCGACCCCCTACAATGAGCAGTTCTTC
j_call: TRBJ2-1
clone_size: .
v_call: TRBV13
d_call: TRBD2

cdr3_aa: CASSLGSGGYTF
cdr3_nt: TGTGCCAGCAGCTTGGGTTCGGGAGGCTACACCTTC
j_call: TRBJ1-2
clone_size: .
v_call: TRBV7-9
d_call: .

cdr3_aa: CASSEGAMNTEAFF
cdr3_nt: TGTGCCAGCAGTGAGGGGGCCATGAACACTGAAGCTTTCTTT
j_call: TRBJ1-1
clone_size: .
v_call: TRBV25-1
d_call: .

cdr3_aa: CASSKGGGSYEQYF
cdr3_nt: TGTGCCAGCAGCAAAGGGGGGGGGTCCTACGAGCAGTACTTC
j_call: TRBJ2-7
clone_size: .
v_call: TRBV9
d_call: .

cdr3_aa: CASSDSGQASTQYF
cdr3_nt: TGTGCCAGCAGCGACTCCGGACAGGCCTCGACCCAGTACTTC
j_call: TRBJ2-5
clone_size: .
v_call: TRBV7-9
d_call: TRBD1

cdr3_aa: CASSFVALESLRNGYTF
cdr3_nt: TGTGCCAGCAGCTTCGTGGCACTGGAGAGCCTTCGTAATGGCTACACCTTC
j_call: TRBJ1-2
clone_size: .
v_call: TRBV7-9
d_call: .

cdr3_aa: CASSYSSGGAGETQYF
cdr3_nt: TGTGCCAGCAGTTACTCGAGCGGGGGGGCGGGGGAGACCCAGTACTTC
j_call: TRBJ2-5
clone_size: once
v_call: TRBV6-6
d_call: TRBD2

cdr3_aa: CASSLKTAGSTDTQYF
cdr3_nt: TGTGCCAGCAGCTTAAAGACGGCCGGGAGCACAGATACGCAGTATTTT
j_call: TRBJ2-3
clone_size: .
v_call: TRBV7-3
d_call: .

cdr3_aa: CASSVGGTDTQYF
cdr3_nt: TGTGCCAGCAGCGTAGGAGGTACCGATACGCAGTATTTT
j_call: TRBJ2-3
clone_size: .
v_call: TRBV9
d_call: .

cdr3_aa: CASSLPVLDGTGKEKLFF
cdr3_nt: TGTGCCAGCAGCTTACCGGTGCTGGACGGAACAGGGAAAGAAAAACTGTTTTTT
j_call: TRBJ1-4
clone_size: few
v_call: TRBV7-9
d_call: .

cdr3_aa: CASSPTTGYEQYF
cdr3_nt: TGTGCCAGCAGCCCAACGACAGGTTACGAGCAGTACTTC
j_call: TRBJ2-7
clone_size: .
v_call: TRBV7-8
d_call: .

cdr3_aa: CASRVNDGDSGNTIYF
cdr3_nt: TGTGCCAGCAGGGTCAATGACGGAGACTCTGGAAACACCATATATTTT
j_call: TRBJ1-3
clone_size: .
v_call: TRBV21-1
d_call: .

cdr3_aa: CASSLEGQSPTPLIGTLF
cdr3_nt: TGTGCCAGCAGCTTAGAGGGACAATCTCCTACCCCTTTAATAGGAACCCTCTTC
j_call: TRBJ1-2
clone_size: .
v_call: TRBV7-9
d_call: .

cdr3_aa: CASSPDLSYEQYF
cdr3_nt: TGTGCCAGCAGTCCGGACCTCTCCTACGAGCAGTACTTC
j_call: TRBJ2-7
clone_size: .
v_call: TRBV28
d_call: .

cdr3_aa: CASSSWTGWEQYF
cdr3_nt: TGTGCCAGCAGTTCTTGGACTGGGTGGGAGCAGTACTTC
j_call: TRBJ2-7
clone_size: .
v_call: TRBV6-1
d_call: .

cdr3_aa: CASSLYFYDSNQPQHF
cdr3_nt: TGTGCCAGCAGTTTATACTTTTACGATAGCAATCAGCCCCAGCATTTT
j_call: TRBJ1-5
clone_size: .
v_call: TRBV27
d_call: .

cdr3_aa: CASSFLQAEQYF
cdr3_nt: TGTGCCAGCAGTTTCTTGCAGGCTGAGCAGTACTTC
j_call: TRBJ2-7
clone_size: .
v_call: TRBV28
d_call: .

cdr3_aa: CASSFQSQPQHF
cdr3_nt: TGTGCCAGCAGCTTCCAAAGTCAGCCCCAGCATTTT
j_call: TRBJ1-5
clone_size: .
v_call: TRBV7-9
d_call: .

cdr3_aa: CASRAGTEVFYGYTF
cdr3_nt: TGTGCCAGCAGAGCCGGGACCGAAGTTTTCTATGGCTACACCTTC
j_call: TRBJ1-2
clone_size: .
v_call: TRBV2
d_call: .

cdr3_aa: CASSLTRDRNNEQFF
cdr3_nt: TGTGCCAGCAGCTTAACGCGGGATCGCAACAATGAGCAGTTCTTC
j_call: TRBJ2-1
clone_size: .
v_call: TRBV7-3
d_call: .

cdr3_aa: CASSLADDNEQFF
cdr3_nt: TGTGCCAGCAGCTTGGCCGACGACAATGAGCAGTTCTTC
j_call: TRBJ2-1
clone_size: .
v_call: TRBV5-4
d_call: .

cdr3_aa: CASSVRGGTTYNEQFF
cdr3_nt: TGTGCCAGCAGCGTAAGGGGGGGCACTACCTACAATGAGCAGTTCTTC
j_call: TRBJ2-1
clone_size: .
v_call: TRBV7-3
d_call: .

cdr3_aa: CASSDSQDPGGELFF
cdr3_nt: TGTGCCAGCAGTGACTCCCAGGATCCCGGCGGGGAGCTGTTTTTT
j_call: TRBJ2-2
clone_size: .
v_call: TRBV6-4
d_call: .

cdr3_aa: CASSFWSEHGGYTF
cdr3_nt: TGTGCCAGCAGTTTTTGGTCCGAACACGGTGGCTACACCTTC
j_call: TRBJ1-2
clone_size: .
v_call: TRBV28
d_call: .

cdr3_aa: CASRRGGFSNQPQHF
cdr3_nt: TGCGCCAGCAGGAGAGGGGGATTTAGCAATCAGCCCCAGCATTTT
j_call: TRBJ1-5
clone_size: .
v_call: TRBV10-1
d_call: .

cdr3_aa: CACSGDSYEQYF
cdr3_nt: TGTGCCTGTAGCGGGGATTCATACGAGCAGTACTTC
j_call: TRBJ2-7
clone_size: .
v_call: TRBV5-4
d_call: TRBD2

cdr3_aa: CASSLNGLNQPQHF
cdr3_nt: TGTGCCAGCAGCTTGAACGGGTTGAATCAGCCCCAGCATTTT
j_call: TRBJ1-5
clone_size: .
v_call: TRBV11-2
d_call: .

cdr3_aa: CVSIGGPTNTGELFF
cdr3_nt: TGTGTCAGCATAGGAGGGCCGACGAACACCGGGGAGCTGTTTTTT
j_call: TRBJ2-2
clone_size: .
v_call: TRBV2
d_call: .

cdr3_aa: CASSGGGNYEQYF
cdr3_nt: TGTGCCAGCAGTGGGGGGGGTAACTACGAGCAGTACTTC
j_call: TRBJ2-7
clone_size: .
v_call: TRBV5-6
d_call: TRBD2

cdr3_aa: CASSLDRTGWQPQHF
cdr3_nt: TGTGCCAGCAGCCTAGATAGGACAGGGTGGCAGCCCCAGCATTTT
j_call: TRBJ1-5
clone_size: .
v_call: TRBV7-8
d_call: TRBD1

cdr3_aa: CASSPRDRPLGSSGNTIYF
cdr3_nt: TGTGCCAGCAGCCCTCGGGACAGGCCCCTTGGGAGTTCTGGAAACACCATATATTTT
j_call: TRBJ1-3
clone_size: .
v_call: TRBV7-9
d_call: TRBD1

cdr3_aa: CASTLDSTDTQYF
cdr3_nt: TGTGCCAGCACCCTGGACAGCACAGATACGCAGTATTTT
j_call: TRBJ2-3
clone_size: .
v_call: TRBV5-4
d_call: .

cdr3_aa: CASSLQSGDEQYF
cdr3_nt: TGTGCCAGCAGCTTACAATCCGGGGACGAGCAGTACTTC
j_call: TRBJ2-7
clone_size: .
v_call: TRBV7-8
d_call: .

cdr3_aa: CASSLMNTGELFF
cdr3_nt: TGTGCCAGCAGTCTAATGAACACCGGGGAGCTGTTTTTT
j_call: TRBJ2-2
clone_size: few
v_call: TRBV7-2
d_call: .

cdr3_aa: CASVGPPEGNQPQHF
cdr3_nt: TGTGCCAGCGTTGGACCCCCAGAGGGCAATCAGCCCCAGCATTTT
j_call: TRBJ1-5
clone_size: .
v_call: TRBV27
d_call: .

cdr3_aa: CASSISGDTTYEQYF
cdr3_nt: TGTGCCAGTAGTATAAGTGGGGACACGACCTACGAGCAGTACTTC
j_call: TRBJ2-7
clone_size: .
v_call: TRBV19
d_call: .

cdr3_aa: CASSLNAQNTEAFF
cdr3_nt: TGTGCCAGCAGTTTAAATGCACAGAACACTGAAGCTTTCTTT
j_call: TRBJ1-1
clone_size: .
v_call: TRBV27
d_call: .

cdr3_aa: CASSLLGSPPNEQFF
cdr3_nt: TGCGCCAGCAGCTTGCTCGGGTCACCACCTAATGAGCAGTTCTTC
j_call: TRBJ2-1
clone_size: .
v_call: TRBV5-1
d_call: .

cdr3_aa: CASSWDERTDTQYF
cdr3_nt: TGTGCCAGCAGCTGGGACGAACGCACAGATACGCAGTATTTT
j_call: TRBJ2-3
clone_size: .
v_call: TRBV5-4
d_call: .

cdr3_aa: CASSENRGGNQPQHF
cdr3_nt: TGTGCCAGCAGTGAAAACAGGGGCGGCAATCAGCCCCAGCATTTT
j_call: TRBJ1-5
clone_size: .
v_call: TRBV6-1
d_call: TRBD1